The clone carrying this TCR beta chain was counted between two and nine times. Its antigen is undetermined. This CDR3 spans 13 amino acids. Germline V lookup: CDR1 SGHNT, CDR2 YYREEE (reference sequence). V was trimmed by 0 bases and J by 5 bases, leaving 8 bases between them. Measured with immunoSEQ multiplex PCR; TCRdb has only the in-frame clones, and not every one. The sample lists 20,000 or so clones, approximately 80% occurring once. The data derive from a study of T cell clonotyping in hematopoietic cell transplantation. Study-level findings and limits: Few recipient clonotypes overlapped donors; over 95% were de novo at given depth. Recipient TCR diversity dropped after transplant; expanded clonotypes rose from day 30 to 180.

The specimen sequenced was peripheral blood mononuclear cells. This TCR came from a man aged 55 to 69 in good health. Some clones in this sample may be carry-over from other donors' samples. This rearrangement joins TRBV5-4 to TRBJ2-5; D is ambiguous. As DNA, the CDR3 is TGTGCCAGCAGCTTGGAGATTCGGGAGACCCAGTACTTC. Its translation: CASSLEIRETQYF. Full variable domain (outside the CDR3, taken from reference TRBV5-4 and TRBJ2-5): ETGVTQSPTHLIKTRGQQVTLRCSSQSGHNTVSWYQQALGQGPQFIFQYYREEENGRGNFPPRFSGLQFPNYSSELNVNALELDDSALYLCASSLEIRETQYFGPGTRLLVL.